The rows below give T cell receptor beta chains drawn from one sample of a study of cytomegalovirus exposure and HLA in healthy donors. Clones were read by immunoSEQ multiplex PCR, and TCRdb kept only the in-frame ones, dropping some. Here the sample spans 120,000 or so clones, roughly 80% being singletons. Source material: PBMCs. Receptor source: a female donor in good health and CMV-seronegative. Each CDR3 is given with its conserved first and last residue. The D gene is left open where the match is weak. A row's size may be missing; if present it is once, few, many or a size class.

CDR3aa	CDR3nt	d_gene	len	abundance	v_gene	j_gene
CASTTHPGATGELFF	TGTGCCAGCACTACTCATCCCGGAGCCACCGGGGAGCTGTTTTTT	NA	15	NA	TRBV28	TRBJ2-2
CASSSNLINYGYTF	TGTGCCAGCAGTTCGAACCTAATTAACTATGGCTACACCTTC	NA	14	once	TRBV6-6	TRBJ1-2
CASSEEWGGVTEAFF	TGTGCCAGCAGTGAGGAGTGGGGGGGTGTCACTGAAGCTTTCTTT	NA	15	NA	TRBV6-4	TRBJ1-1
CASLGQGYEQYF	TGTGCCAGCCTCGGACAGGGGTACGAGCAGTACTTC	TRBD1	12	NA	TRBV2	TRBJ2-7
CASSLGAGLRAPLHF	TGTGCCAGCAGCTTAGGAGCGGGCCTCCGAGCACCCCTCCACTTT	NA	15	NA	TRBV7-9	TRBJ1-6
CASSHLKRFWGGRRDANEQFF	TGTGCCAGCAGCCATCTGAAGCGCTTTTGGGGGGGCCGAAGGGACGCCAATGAGCAGTTCTTC	NA	21	NA	TRBV2	TRBJ2-1
CASGLTGAKGSPLHF	TGTGCCAGCGGCTTAACAGGGGCCAAAGGTTCACCCCTCCACTTT	TRBD1	15	NA	TRBV7-9	TRBJ1-6
CASSTGTSLYEQFF	TGTGCCAGCAGTACCGGGACTAGTTTATATGAGCAGTTCTTC	TRBD2	14	NA	TRBV9	TRBJ2-1
CASSSRGREGVLTEQFF	TGTGCCAGCAGCTCAAGAGGGAGGGAGGGCGTTCTGACCGAGCAGTTCTTC	TRBD2	17	NA	TRBV27	TRBJ2-1
CASSSQTGANEKLFF	TGTGCCAGCAGTTCCCAAACGGGGGCTAATGAAAAACTGTTTTTT	NA	15	NA	TRBV6-1	TRBJ1-4
CASSNGRGQPQHF	TGTGCCAGTAGTAACGGAAGGGGACAGCCCCAGCATTTT	NA	13	NA	TRBV19	TRBJ1-5
CASSLVLPSETQYF	TGTGCCAGCAGCTTAGTACTTCCCTCAGAGACCCAGTACTTC	NA	14	NA	TRBV7-8	TRBJ2-5
CASTWRGNEGKLFF	TGTGCCAGCACCTGGAGGGGTAATGAGGGAAAACTGTTTTTT	NA	14	NA	TRBV2	TRBJ1-4
CAWSVNRAYEQYF	TGTGCCTGGAGTGTGAACAGGGCCTACGAGCAGTACTTC	NA	13	NA	TRBV30	TRBJ2-7
CASSLDLRGSYGYTF	TGTGCCAGCAGCTTAGATCTCAGGGGGAGCTATGGCTACACCTTC	TRBD1	15	NA	TRBV11-2	TRBJ1-2
CASSPFPGSSFEKLFF	TGTGCCAGCTCACCGTTCCCGGGGTCATCATTTGAAAAACTGTTTTTT	NA	16	NA	TRBV18	TRBJ1-4
CASSSGGEGETQYF	TGTGCCAGCAGCAGCGGGGGGGAGGGGGAGACCCAGTACTTC	TRBD2	14	NA	TRBV9	TRBJ2-5
CASSLPGNYGYTF	TGTGCCAGCAGTTTACCGGGGAACTATGGCTACACCTTC	NA	13	NA	TRBV28	TRBJ1-2
CASSQEVGTNEQFF	TGTGCCAGCAGCCAAGAAGTAGGGACTAATGAGCAGTTCTTC	NA	14	NA	TRBV4-2	TRBJ2-1
CASSPRQGLLYTEAFF	TGTGCCAGCAGCCCCCGACAGGGGCTGCTGTACACTGAAGCTTTCTTT	TRBD1	16	NA	TRBV11-2	TRBJ1-1
CASSTRQGSRDTIYF	TGTGCCAGCAGCACTCGACAGGGGAGTAGGGACACCATATATTTT	TRBD1	15	NA	TRBV13	TRBJ1-3
CASALRGITYEQYF	TGTGCCAGCGCGCTTAGGGGGATTACCTACGAGCAGTACTTC	NA	14	few	TRBV2	TRBJ2-7
CASSLHQTGATEAFF	TGTGCCAGCAGCTTACATCAGACAGGGGCCACTGAAGCTTTCTTT	TRBD1	15	NA	TRBV11-2	TRBJ1-1
CASRPTRDSLWTQYF	TGTGCCAGCAGGCCTACCCGGGACTCCCTTTGGACCCAGTACTTC	NA	15	NA	TRBV6-5	TRBJ2-5
CASRYLQGGNTIYF	TGTGCCAGCAGATACCTACAGGGAGGAAACACCATATATTTT	NA	14	few	TRBV6-1	TRBJ1-3
CASSPPGTAYGYTF	TGTGCCAGCAGCCCTCCCGGGACAGCCTATGGCTACACCTTC	TRBD1	14	once	TRBV7-9	TRBJ1-2
CATSSGQGASYEQYF	TGTGCCACCAGCAGTGGACAGGGAGCATCCTACGAGCAGTACTTC	TRBD1	15	NA	TRBV15	TRBJ2-7
CSGPGQGNTQYF	TGCAGCGGCCCGGGACAGGGGAATACGCAGTATTTT	TRBD1	12	NA	TRBV29-1	TRBJ2-3
CASSLGVGTNSYNEQFF	TGTGCCAGCAGCTTAGGCGTTGGCACCAACTCCTACAATGAGCAGTTCTTC	NA	17	NA	TRBV13	TRBJ2-1
CASSEWSRGEKLFF	TGCGCCAGCAGTGAGTGGAGCAGGGGGGAAAAACTGTTTTTT	TRBD1	14	NA	TRBV10-2	TRBJ1-4
CASSPGILRPPGLAGDAKNIQYF	TGCGCCAGTTCCCCGGGGATACTACGACCTCCGGGACTAGCGGGAGACGCCAAAAACATTCAGTACTTC	TRBD2	23	NA	TRBV10-1	TRBJ2-4
CASKGRTLNTGELFF	TGTGCCAGCAAGGGGCGGACCTTGAACACCGGGGAGCTGTTTTTT	NA	15	NA	TRBV11-2	TRBJ2-2
CASSSGPTGTTEAFF	TGTGCCAGCAGCTCCGGGCCTACAGGGACCACTGAAGCTTTCTTT	NA	15	NA	TRBV7-3	TRBJ1-1
CASSLAEGEKLFF	TGTGCCAGCAGCTTAGCGGAGGGAGAAAAACTGTTTTTT	NA	13	few	TRBV7-2	TRBJ1-4
CASSDYGTKQFF	TGCGCCAGCAGTGACTATGGGACTAAGCAGTTCTTC	TRBD2	12	NA	TRBV10-1	TRBJ2-1
CASSLRGPDTQYF	TGTGCCAGCAGCTTAAGGGGCCCAGATACGCAGTATTTT	NA	13	NA	TRBV7-3	TRBJ2-3
CASSPRGLNTEAFF	TGTGCCAGCAGCCCCCGTGGGCTGAACACTGAAGCTTTCTTT	NA	14	NA	TRBV9	TRBJ1-1
CAWSAVGRGSRNTEAFF	TGTGCCTGGAGTGCTGTTGGTCGGGGGTCCCGGAACACTGAAGCTTTCTTT	NA	17	NA	TRBV30	TRBJ1-1
CASGSGWGLGNSPLHF	TGTGCTAGTGGTTCTGGGTGGGGGCTCGGTAATTCACCCCTCCACTTT	NA	16	NA	TRBV12-5	TRBJ1-6
CASSLISPETQYF	TGTGCCAGCAGCTTGATTAGCCCGGAGACCCAGTACTTC	NA	13	NA	TRBV5-5	TRBJ2-5
CASSLTREGARGTQYF	TGTGCCAGCAGCCTAACCCGGGAGGGAGCCAGAGGGACCCAGTACTTC	TRBD2	16	NA	TRBV4-2	TRBJ2-5
CASSLGGPNTEAFF	TGTGCCAGCAGCTTAGGGGGCCCGAACACTGAAGCTTTCTTT	NA	14	NA	TRBV7-6	TRBJ1-1
CASSEGLAGSDTQYF	TGTGCCAGCAGCGAAGGACTAGCGGGCAGCGATACGCAGTATTTT	TRBD2	15	NA	TRBV9	TRBJ2-3
CAITERESTDTQYF	TGTGCCATCACCGAGCGGGAGTCTACAGATACGCAGTATTTT	TRBD2	14	NA	TRBV10-3	TRBJ2-3
CAISLDRGGGKNIQYF	TGTGCCATCAGCCTGGACAGGGGTGGAGGCAAAAACATTCAGTACTTC	TRBD1	16	once	TRBV10-3	TRBJ2-4
CASSVAGGYNEQFF	TGTGCCAGCAGCGTAGCGGGAGGGTACAATGAGCAGTTCTTC	TRBD2	14	NA	TRBV27	TRBJ2-1
CASSPRTSGGGELFF	TGTGCCAGCAGCCCTCGGACTAGCGGGGGCGGGGAGCTGTTTTTT	TRBD2	15	NA	TRBV9	TRBJ2-2
CASSPLGAEDYGYTF	TGTGCCAGCAGCCCACTTGGGGCTGAGGACTATGGCTACACCTTC	NA	15	NA	TRBV7-8	TRBJ1-2
CSSSSGGQEDEKLFF	TGTTCCAGCAGCTCCGGGGGACAGGAGGATGAAAAACTGTTTTTT	TRBD1	15	NA	TRBV7-9	TRBJ1-4
CASSQPFRGGSTEAFF	TGCGCCAGCAGCCAACCCTTTCGAGGGGGCAGCACTGAAGCTTTCTTT	TRBD1	16	few	TRBV4-1	TRBJ1-1